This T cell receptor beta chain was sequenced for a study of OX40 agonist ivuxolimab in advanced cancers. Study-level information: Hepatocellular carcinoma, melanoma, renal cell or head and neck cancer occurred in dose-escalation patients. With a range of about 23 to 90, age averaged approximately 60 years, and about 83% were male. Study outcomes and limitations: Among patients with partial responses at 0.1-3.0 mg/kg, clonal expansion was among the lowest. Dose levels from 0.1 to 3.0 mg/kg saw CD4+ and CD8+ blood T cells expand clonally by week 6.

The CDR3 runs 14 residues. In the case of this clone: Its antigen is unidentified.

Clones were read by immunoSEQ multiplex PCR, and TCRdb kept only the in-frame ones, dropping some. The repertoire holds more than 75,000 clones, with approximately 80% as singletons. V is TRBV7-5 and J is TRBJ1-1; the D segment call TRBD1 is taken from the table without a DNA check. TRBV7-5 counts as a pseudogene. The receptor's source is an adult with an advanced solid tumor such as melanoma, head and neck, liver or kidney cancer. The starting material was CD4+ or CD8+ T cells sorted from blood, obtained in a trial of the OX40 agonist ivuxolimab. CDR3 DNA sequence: TGTGCCAGAAGCGTGTGGGGACAGAACACTGAAGCTTTCTTT. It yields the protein CARSVWGQNTEAFF.